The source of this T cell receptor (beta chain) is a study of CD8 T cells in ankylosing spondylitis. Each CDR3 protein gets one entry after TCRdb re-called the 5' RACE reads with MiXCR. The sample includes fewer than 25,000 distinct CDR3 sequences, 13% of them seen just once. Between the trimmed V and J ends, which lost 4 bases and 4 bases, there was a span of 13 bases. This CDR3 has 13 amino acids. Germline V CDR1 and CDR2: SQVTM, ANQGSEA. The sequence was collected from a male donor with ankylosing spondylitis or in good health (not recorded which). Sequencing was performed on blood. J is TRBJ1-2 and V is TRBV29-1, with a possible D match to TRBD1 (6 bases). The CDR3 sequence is CSVVRGASYGYTF. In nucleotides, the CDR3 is TGCAGCGTTGTTCGGGGGGCGAGCTATGGCTACACCTTC.